The next 20 T cell receptor beta chains were all read from a single sample in a study of blood T cell repertoires in COVID-19 (dated by TCRdb to about 2020). Receptors were amplified or captured by the immunoSEQ multiplex PCR assay. TCRdb's version of the immuneACCESS table is confined to in-frame rearrangements and falls short of the full clone set. An unresolved V gene accounts for under half of the shortfall where checked; the remainder is of unknown origin. The table for this sample lists under 200,000 clones; around 87% of them were counted only once. Around 3.5% of the sample comes from the top ten. The sample taken for sequencing was peripheral blood. The source of these receptors is a man aged 18 to 29 with active or convalescent COVID-19.

V and J are TRBV4-1 and TRBJ2-1; 11 bases map to TRBD2. V shed 9 bases, J shed 0 bases, and the junction held 1 base outside the gene matches. Germline V gives CDR1 MGHRA, CDR2 YSYEKL. This CDR3 region has 14 residues. The CDR3 nucleotides are TGCGCCAGTAGCGGGGGGGGCTCCTACAATGAGCAGTTCTTC. This encodes CASSGGGSYNEQFF.

The chain couples TRBV10-3 to TRBJ1-3; D gene unclear. CDR1 and CDR2 from the germline V gene are ENHRY and SYGVKD. V lost 6 bases to trimming and J lost 0 bases, with 9 bases between them. The length of the CDR3 is 14 residues. CDR3 bases: TGTGCCATCAGGCGGGATGTCTCTGGAAACACCATATATTTT. It is translated as CAIRRDVSGNTIYF.

The V call is TRBV2, the J call TRBJ1-4; tentative D call: TRBD1 (6 bases). CDR3 length: 14 residues. CDR1 is SNHLY, CDR2 FYNNEI, per germline. V was cut by 5 bases and J by 11 bases, with 18 bases left in between. CDR3 sequence reads: CASSFDRSSEKLFF. CDR3 in DNA: TGTGCCAGCAGTTTTGACAGGTCCTCTGAGAAACTGTTTTTT.

J is TRBJ1-2 and V is TRBV5-5, with TRBD1 as a possible D gene (5 bases). Trimming shortened V by 0 bases and J by 0 bases, and 9 bases separated the two germline ends. The CDR3 totals 15 residues. The germline gives CDR1 SGHKS, CDR2 YYEKEE (reference sequence). The CDR3 spells CASSLGVGPNYGYTF. The CDR3 DNA reads as TGTGCCAGCAGCTTGGGGGTGGGGCCTAACTATGGCTACACCTTC.

The V call is TRBV5-4, the J call TRBJ2-7, with 8 positions matching TRBD2. Germline V gives CDR1 SGHNT, CDR2 YYREEE (reference sequence). There are 15 residues in the CDR3. After removal of 4 bases from V and 1 base from J, the junction contained 7 bases not matched to a gene. Here the CDR3 reads CASSAASGWSYEQYF. CDR3 bases: TGTGCCAGCAGCGCGGCTAGCGGGTGGTCCTACGAGCAGTACTTC.

V gene TRBV2 combines with J gene TRBJ2-7, with 7 bases that match TRBD2. This CDR3 region has 13 residues. Germline CDR1 is SNHLY and CDR2 is FYNNEI. Trimming removed 4 bases from V and 5 bases from J; junction bases left unmatched: 5. CDR3 DNA sequence: TGTGCCAGCAGTGGGGGAGGGGATAACGAGCAGTACTTC. Protein product: CASSGGGDNEQYF.

The gene calls are TRBV6-6 and TRBJ1-1; 10 bases line up with TRBD1. The CDR3 loop spans 16 amino acids. The ends lost 5 bases at V and 0 bases at J; junction bases unmatched: 6. Germline assignment: CDR1 MNHNY and CDR2 SVGAGI (reference sequence). CDR3 in amino acids: CASSTDRGGMNTEAFF. The CDR3 DNA reads as TGTGCCAGCAGTACGGACAGGGGGGGGATGAACACTGAAGCTTTCTTT.

This clone occurred once. The chain combines TRBV14 with TRBJ1-2; D gene unclear. V was shortened by 0 bases and J by 8 bases, with 16 bases between the two germline ends. In germline, CDR1 is SGHDN, CDR2 FVKESK. The CDR3 has 15 amino acids. Here the CDR3 DNA reads TGTGCCAGCAGCCAAGATGTGACACCGTGGGAGGGCTACACCTTC. This sequence encodes CASSQDVTPWEGYTF.

V and J are TRBV9 and TRBJ2-1, with 11 bases fitting TRBD2. The ends lost 0 bases at V and 8 bases at J; junction bases unmatched: 16. Germline lookup yields CDR1 SGDLS and CDR2 YYNGEE. The CDR3 has 19 amino acids. CDR3 DNA: TGTGCCAGCAGCGTAGGACTAGCGGGAAGACCCCCCATTCGGGATGAGCAGTTCTTC. Translated, it gives CASSVGLAGRPPIRDEQFF.

V gene TRBV28 combines with J gene TRBJ1-1, with D possibly being TRBD1 (6 bases). The V end was cut by 5 bases, the J end by 1 base, with 11 bases between. Germline V CDR1 and CDR2: MDHEN, SYDVKM. The CDR3 contains 14 residues. The CDR3 sequence: CASSLAGENTEAFF. The CDR3 DNA follows: TGTGCCAGCAGTCTAGCAGGGGAGAACACTGAAGCTTTCTTT. The complete variable domain, with remaining parts taken from reference TRBV28 and TRBJ1-1, reads DVKVTQSSRYLVKRTGEKVFLECVQDMDHENMFWYRQDPGLGLRLIYFSYDVKMKEKGDIPEGYSVSREKKERFSLILESASTNQTSMYLCASSLAGENTEAFFGQGTRLTVV.

This chain joins TRBV27 and TRBJ2-1; 7 positions agree with TRBD1. This CDR3 spans 15 amino acids. The ends lost 5 bases at V and 2 bases at J; junction bases unmatched: 6. The V gene's germline CDR1 is MNHEY and CDR2 SMNVEV (reference sequence). Here the CDR3 reads CASSPDRVTYNEQFF. DNA of the CDR3: TGTGCCAGCAGTCCCGACAGGGTGACCTACAATGAGCAGTTCTTC.

This chain uses TRBV7-2 with TRBJ2-1; 9 bases align to TRBD1. The CDR3 consists of 16 residues. The J segment lost 1 base and the V segment lost 1 base, leaving 2 bases of the junction unmatched. Germline V gene data show CDR1 as SGHTA and CDR2 as FQGNSA. DNA of the CDR3: TGTGCCAGCAGCTTAGAGACAGGGGGGTCCTACAATGAGCAGTTCTTC. It translates to CASSLETGGSYNEQFF.

The J gene is TRBJ1-5, the V gene TRBV4-1; D is undetermined. The germline CDR1 and CDR2 sequences are MGHRA and YSYEKL. Trimming shortened V by 0 bases and J by 1 base, and 7 bases separated the two germline ends. There are 15 residues in the CDR3. The CDR3: CASSQERWSNQPQHF. The CDR3 DNA is TGCGCCAGCAGCCAAGAGAGGTGGAGCAATCAGCCCCAGCATTTT.

The chain is built from TRBV2 and TRBJ2-1, with 11 nucleotides matching TRBD2. Germline V gene data show CDR1 as SNHLY and CDR2 as FYNNEI. The CDR3 is 17 amino acids. V lost 6 bases and J lost 3; bases outside the gene matches: 10. This CDR3 reads CASRGSTSGMYYNEQFF. CDR3 nucleotides: TGTGCCAGCAGGGGTTCGACTAGCGGGATGTACTACAATGAGCAGTTCTTC.

V gene TRBV10-3 combines with J gene TRBJ1-3, with TRBD1 as a possible D gene (6 bases). The CDR3 has 16 residues. In germline, CDR1 is ENHRY, CDR2 SYGVKD. V lost 5 bases to trimming and J lost 4 bases, with 18 bases between them. Written as DNA, the CDR3 is TGTGCCATCAGTAGGACAGCCTCTAGCCTCGGAAACACCATATATTTT. Protein sequence: CAISRTASSLGNTIYF.

This chain joins TRBV19 and TRBJ1-6; 7 bases map to TRBD1. Germline V gives CDR1 LNHDA, CDR2 SQIVND (reference sequence). The CDR3 contains 21 residues. The CDR3 DNA reads TGTGACTTAACGGCTGGGGACACAAGTCGGCCAGGGGGCTCCTATAATTCACCCCTCCACTTT. Amino acids: CDLTAGDTSRPGGSYNSPLHF.

The rearrangement links TRBV5-1 to TRBJ1-2; D is ambiguous. Trimming shortened V by 0 bases and J by 2 bases, and 11 bases separated the two germline ends. The CDR3 loop spans 15 amino acids. Germline CDR1 and CDR2: SGHRS and YFSETQ. The CDR3 spells CASSLDTQLNYGYTF. CDR3 in DNA: TGCGCCAGCAGCTTGGACACCCAGTTGAACTATGGCTACACCTTC.

V is TRBV5-6 and J is TRBJ2-7; D might be TRBD2 (6 bases). The CDR3 consists of 15 residues. The V end was cut by 0 bases, the J end by 0 bases, with 10 bases between. CDR1 is SGHDT, CDR2 YYEEEE, per germline. In DNA, the CDR3 is TGTGCCAGCAGCTTGGGCGGGACCCTCTCCTACGAGCAGTACTTC. It is translated as CASSLGGTLSYEQYF.

The rearrangement uses TRBV27 and TRBJ2-1; 14 nucleotides agree with TRBD2. The junction had 11 bases not matched to a gene; V was cut back by 5 bases and J by 5 bases. CDR3 size: 18 residues. CDR1 MNHEY and CDR2 SMNVEV come from the germline V gene (reference sequence). The CDR3 sequence: CASSRMTSGGADHNEQFF. The DNA of the CDR3 is TGTGCCAGCAGTAGAATGACTAGCGGGGGGGCCGACCACAATGAGCAGTTCTTC.

The chain recombines TRBV19 with TRBJ2-5, with D maybe TRBD1 (5 bases). Germline assignment: CDR1 LNHDA and CDR2 SQIVND (reference sequence). V was trimmed by 3 bases and J by 9 bases, leaving 17 bases between them. This CDR3 contains 14 residues. In DNA, the CDR3 is TGTGCCAGTAGTATGGGAACAGGAGCTTTGGCCCAGTACTTC. Its protein is CASSMGTGALAQYF.